The clone carrying this TCR beta chain counts as large. Prior to thyroid surgery, none of the patients had received any treatment. The data are from a study of metastatic and nonmetastatic thyroid tumors. Study as a whole: It was across blood and tumor or nodule tissue from malignant and benign thyroid patients that repertoires were compared.

TCRdb reassembled clones from the PCR reads with MiXCR. In the table there are tens of thousands of clones, roughly 12% of which are singletons. Trimming cost V 3 bases and J 5 bases; bases outside gene matches: 4. The CDR3 consists of 14 residues. From germline, CDR1 is MDHEN and CDR2 SYDVKM. This receptor was obtained from a female donor with papillary thyroid cancer or a benign thyroid nodule (not recorded which). Some clones in this sample may be carry-over from other donors' samples. The sample comprised blood. This rearrangement joins TRBV28 to TRBJ2-5; 9 bases align to TRBD1. CDR3 nucleotides: TGTGCCAGCAGTTTGGTTGGACAGGGGGAGACCCAGTACTTC. Translating gives CASSLVGQGETQYF.